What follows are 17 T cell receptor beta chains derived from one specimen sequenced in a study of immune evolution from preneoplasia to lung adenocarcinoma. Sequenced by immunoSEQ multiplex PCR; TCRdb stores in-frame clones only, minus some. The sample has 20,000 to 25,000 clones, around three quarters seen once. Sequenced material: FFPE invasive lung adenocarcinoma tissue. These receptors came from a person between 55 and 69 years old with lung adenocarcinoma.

The CDR3 nucleotides read TGTGCCAGCAGCCATAACAGGGGGGGAACCTACAATGAGCAGTTCTTC. Its translation is CASSHNRGGTYNEQFF. The chain joins TRBV11-3 to TRBJ2-1; the D gene is possibly TRBD1 (8 bases). Trimming removed 5 bases at V and 2 bases at J, with 16 bases between. This CDR3 has 16 residues. Germline values: CDR1 SGHNT, CDR2 YENEEA.

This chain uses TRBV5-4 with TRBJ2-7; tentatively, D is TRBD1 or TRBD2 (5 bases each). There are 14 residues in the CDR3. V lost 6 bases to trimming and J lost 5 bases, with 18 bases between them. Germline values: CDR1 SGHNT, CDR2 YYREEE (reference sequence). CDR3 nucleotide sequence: TGTGCCAGCACCCAATCCGGGACCCAAAACGAGCAGTACTTC. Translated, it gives CASTQSGTQNEQYF.

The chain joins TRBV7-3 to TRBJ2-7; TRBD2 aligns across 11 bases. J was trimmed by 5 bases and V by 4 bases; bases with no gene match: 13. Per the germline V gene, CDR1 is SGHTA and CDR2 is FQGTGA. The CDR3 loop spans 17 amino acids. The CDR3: CASSSTSGRKGAHEQYF. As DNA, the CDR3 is TGTGCCAGCAGCTCAACTAGCGGGAGAAAAGGGGCTCACGAGCAGTACTTC.

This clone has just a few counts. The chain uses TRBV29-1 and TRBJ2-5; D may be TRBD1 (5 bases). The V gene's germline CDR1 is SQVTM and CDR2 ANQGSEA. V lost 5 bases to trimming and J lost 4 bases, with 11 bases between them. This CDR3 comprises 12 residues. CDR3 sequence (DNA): TGCAGCGTTTGGGGCCAGGGAGAGACCCAGTACTTC. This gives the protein CSVWGQGETQYF.

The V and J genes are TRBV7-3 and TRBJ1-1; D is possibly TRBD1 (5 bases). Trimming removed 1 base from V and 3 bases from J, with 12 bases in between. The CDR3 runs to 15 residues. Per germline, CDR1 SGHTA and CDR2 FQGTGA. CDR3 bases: TGTGCCAGCAGCTTAAGCCAGGGTCGGGACACTGAAGCTTTCTTT. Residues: CASSLSQGRDTEAFF.

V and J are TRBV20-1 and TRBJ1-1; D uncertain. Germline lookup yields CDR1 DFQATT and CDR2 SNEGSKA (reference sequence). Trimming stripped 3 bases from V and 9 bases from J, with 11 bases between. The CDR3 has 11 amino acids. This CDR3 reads CSARLGIKAFF. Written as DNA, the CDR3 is TGCAGTGCTAGGCTGGGGATTAAAGCTTTCTTT.

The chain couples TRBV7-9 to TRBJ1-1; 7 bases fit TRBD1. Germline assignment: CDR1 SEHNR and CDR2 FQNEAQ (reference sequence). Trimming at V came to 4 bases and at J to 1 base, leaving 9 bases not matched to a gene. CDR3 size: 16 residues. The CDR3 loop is CASSSNPGGGNTEAFF. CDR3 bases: TGTGCCAGCAGCTCTAACCCAGGGGGGGGGAACACTGAAGCTTTCTTT.

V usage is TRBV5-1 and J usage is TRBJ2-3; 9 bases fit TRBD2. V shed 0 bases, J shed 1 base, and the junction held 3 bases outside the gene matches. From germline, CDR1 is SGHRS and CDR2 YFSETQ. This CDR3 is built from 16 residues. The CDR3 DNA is TGCGCCAGCAGCTTGGAACCTAGCGGGGGCACAGATACGCAGTATTTT. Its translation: CASSLEPSGGTDTQYF. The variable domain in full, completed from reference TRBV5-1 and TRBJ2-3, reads KAGVTQTPRYLIKTRGQQVTLSCSPISGHRSVSWYQQTPGQGLQFLFEYFSETQRNKGNFPGRFSGRQFSNSRSEMNVSTLELGDSALYLCASSLEPSGGTDTQYFGPGTRLTVL.

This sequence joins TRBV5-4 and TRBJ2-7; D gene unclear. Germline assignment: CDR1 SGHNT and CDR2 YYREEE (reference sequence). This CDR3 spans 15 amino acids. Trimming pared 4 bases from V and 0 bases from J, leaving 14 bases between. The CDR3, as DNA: TGTGCCAGCAGCCAAGATCGGTCGAGCTCCTACGAGCAGTACTTC. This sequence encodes CASSQDRSSSYEQYF.

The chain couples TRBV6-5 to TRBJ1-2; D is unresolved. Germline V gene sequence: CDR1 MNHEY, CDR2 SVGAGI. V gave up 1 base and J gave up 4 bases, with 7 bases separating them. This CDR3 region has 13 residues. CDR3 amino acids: CASSYLGVYGYTF. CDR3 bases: TGTGCCAGCAGTTACTTGGGCGTCTATGGCTACACCTTC.

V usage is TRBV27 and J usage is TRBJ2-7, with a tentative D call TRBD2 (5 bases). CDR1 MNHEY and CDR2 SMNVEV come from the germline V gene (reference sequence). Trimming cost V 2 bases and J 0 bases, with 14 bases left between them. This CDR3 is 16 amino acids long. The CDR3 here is CASSLGGGFSSYEQYF. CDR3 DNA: TGTGCCAGCAGTTTAGGTGGCGGGTTCAGCTCCTACGAGCAGTACTTC.

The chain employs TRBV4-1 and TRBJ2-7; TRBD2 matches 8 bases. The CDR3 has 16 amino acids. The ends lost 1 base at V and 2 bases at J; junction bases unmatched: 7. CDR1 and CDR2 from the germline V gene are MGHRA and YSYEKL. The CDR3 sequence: CASSQAAGLGAYEQYF. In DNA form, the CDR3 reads TGCGCCAGCAGCCAAGCGGCGGGACTAGGAGCCTACGAGCAGTACTTC.

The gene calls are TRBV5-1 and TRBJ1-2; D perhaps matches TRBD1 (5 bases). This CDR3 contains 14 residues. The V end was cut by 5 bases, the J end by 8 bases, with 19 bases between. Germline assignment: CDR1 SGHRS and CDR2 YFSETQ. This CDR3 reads CASSPQAGGAGYTF. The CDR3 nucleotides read TGCGCCAGCAGTCCCCAAGCGGGGGGTGCAGGCTACACCTTC.

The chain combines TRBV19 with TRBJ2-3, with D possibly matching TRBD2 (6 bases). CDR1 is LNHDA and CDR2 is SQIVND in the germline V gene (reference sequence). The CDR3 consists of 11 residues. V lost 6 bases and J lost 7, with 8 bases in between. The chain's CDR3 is CASRLANTQYF. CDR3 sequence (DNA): TGTGCCAGTAGGCTAGCGAATACGCAGTATTTT.

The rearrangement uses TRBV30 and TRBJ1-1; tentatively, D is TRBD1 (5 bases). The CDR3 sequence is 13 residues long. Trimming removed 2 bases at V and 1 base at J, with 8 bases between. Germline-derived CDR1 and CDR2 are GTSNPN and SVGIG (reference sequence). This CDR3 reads CAWSYGTNTEAFF. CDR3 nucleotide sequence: TGTGCCTGGAGTTATGGGACGAACACTGAAGCTTTCTTT.

CDR3 sequence: CASSPFDRRANGYTF. The CDR3 bases are TGTGCCAGCTCACCGTTCGACAGGCGTGCGAATGGCTACACCTTC. The chain joins TRBV18 to TRBJ1-2, with D possibly TRBD1 on 6 matching bases. Germline CDR1 KGHSH, CDR2 LQKENI. CDR3 length: 15 residues. V lost 3 bases and J 6 bases, leaving 17 bases between the germline ends.

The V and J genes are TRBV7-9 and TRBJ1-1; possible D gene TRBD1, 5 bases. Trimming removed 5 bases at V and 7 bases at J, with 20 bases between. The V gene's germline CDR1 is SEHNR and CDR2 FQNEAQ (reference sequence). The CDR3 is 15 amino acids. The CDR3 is CASSARSMGQLEAFF. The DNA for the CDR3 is TGTGCCAGCAGCGCTCGGTCAATGGGGCAGCTTGAAGCTTTCTTT.